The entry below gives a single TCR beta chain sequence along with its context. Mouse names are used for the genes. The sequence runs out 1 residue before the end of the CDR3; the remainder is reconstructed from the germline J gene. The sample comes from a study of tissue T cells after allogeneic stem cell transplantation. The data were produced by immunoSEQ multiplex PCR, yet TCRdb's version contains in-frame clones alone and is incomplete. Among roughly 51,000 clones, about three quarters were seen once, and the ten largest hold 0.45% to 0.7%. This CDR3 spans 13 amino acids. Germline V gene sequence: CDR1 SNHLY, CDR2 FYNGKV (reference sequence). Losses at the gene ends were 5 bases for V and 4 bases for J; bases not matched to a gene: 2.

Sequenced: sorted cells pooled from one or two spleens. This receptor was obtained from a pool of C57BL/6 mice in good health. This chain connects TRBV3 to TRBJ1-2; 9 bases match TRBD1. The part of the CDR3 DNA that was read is TGTGCCAGCAGCACGGGACAGGGCTCCGACTACACC. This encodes CASSTGQGSDYT. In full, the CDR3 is CASSTGQGSDYTF.